What follows is one TCR beta chain and its context. The source of the sample is a study of blood T cell repertoires in COVID-19. As for the study in general: Acute and convalescent COVID-19 samples came from the United States, Italy and Spain.

Repertoires were generated with immunoSEQ multiplex PCR, while TCRdb's copy carries only in-frame clones and drops some. The table has 30,000 to 40,000 clones, less than 90% seen once; the top ten hold about 13%. The junction had 8 bases not matched to a gene; V was cut back by 0 bases and J by 3 bases. CDR3 length: 17 amino acids. CDR1 and CDR2 from the germline V gene are LGHDT and YNNKEL (reference sequence). This clonotype originated in a man aged 65-85 years with active COVID-19. Sequencing was performed on peripheral blood. The genes are TRBV3-1 (or the pseudogene TRBV3-2) and TRBJ2-7; 10 nucleotides line up with TRBD2. CDR3 loop: CASSQDVRLAGVYEQYF. The CDR3 bases are TGTGCCAGCAGCCAAGATGTCCGGCTAGCGGGAGTCTACGAGCAGTACTTC.